This TCR beta chain was recovered during a study of T-cell reconstitution after alpha-beta-depleted transplantation in children. Study conclusions and caveats: Surviving recipient T cells and thymic progenitors underlay high day-60 TCRbeta diversity in some patients.

Using unique molecular identifiers, the investigators prepared the TCRbeta library. TCRdb called the PCR reads again in MiXCR, with one record for every CDR3 protein. The profile shows 100,000 or so distinct CDR3 sequences, 4.5% to 7.5% of them singletons. For this clonotype: Its antigen is not known.

The sample here was PBMCs, mostly from graft donor cells, taken 60 days after TCRalphabeta/CD19-depleted stem cell transplant. The clonotype originates from a female patient aged 2-15 years who had a stem cell transplant for Fanconi anemia, so the T cells may come from the graft donor.

The CDR3 protein is CASSLAGLAGAEQYF. DNA of the CDR3: TGCGCCAGCAGCCTTGCTGGACTAGCGGGAGCCGAGCAGTACTTC. The V and J genes are TRBV5-1 and TRBJ2-7; 13 bases are shared with TRBD2. The germline gives CDR1 SGHRS, CDR2 YFSETQ. With V trimmed by 4 bases and J by 6 bases, 7 bases remained unmatched. The CDR3 sequence is 15 residues long.